This T cell receptor (beta chain) stems from a study of response to subunit inactivated influenza vaccine. Germline values: CDR1 SGHVS, CDR2 FQNEAQ. V lost 3 bases and J lost 3, with 6 bases in between. The CDR3 totals 13 residues. This clonotype was seen repeatedly, ten times or more. Antigen: not known. MiXCR was run by TCRdb on the RT-PCR reads, yielding one entry per CDR3 protein. The sample carries 300,000 to 350,000 distinct CDR3 sequences, 21% recorded once. Whole-study results and caveats: Each seasonal flu vaccination may recruit only limited new T cells, authors suggested.

The clonotype comes from a man between 50 and 69 years old who received an inactivated influenza vaccine. The material was PBMCs from blood, obtained around 22 months after vaccination. The chain joins TRBV7-8 to TRBJ1-5; D is unclear. For the CDR3, the DNA is TGTGCCAGCAGCTTTGGAGTCAATCAGCCCCAGCATTTT. Translation: CASSFGVNQPQHF.